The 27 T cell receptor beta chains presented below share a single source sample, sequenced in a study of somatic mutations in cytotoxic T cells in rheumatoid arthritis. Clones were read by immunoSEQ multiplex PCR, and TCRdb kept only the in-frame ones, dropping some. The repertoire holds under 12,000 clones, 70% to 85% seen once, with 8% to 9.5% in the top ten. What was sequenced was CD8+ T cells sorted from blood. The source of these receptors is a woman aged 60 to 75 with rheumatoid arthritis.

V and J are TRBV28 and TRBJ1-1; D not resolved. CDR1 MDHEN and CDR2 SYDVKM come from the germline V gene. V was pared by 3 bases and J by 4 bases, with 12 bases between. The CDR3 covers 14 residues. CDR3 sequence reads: CASSFQQWATEAFF. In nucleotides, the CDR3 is TGTGCCAGCAGTTTCCAACAGTGGGCCACTGAAGCTTTCTTT. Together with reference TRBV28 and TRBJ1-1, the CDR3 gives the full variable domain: DVKVTQSSRYLVKRTGEKVFLECVQDMDHENMFWYRQDPGLGLRLIYFSYDVKMKEKGDIPEGYSVSREKKERFSLILESASTNQTSMYLCASSFQQWATEAFFGQGTRLTVV.

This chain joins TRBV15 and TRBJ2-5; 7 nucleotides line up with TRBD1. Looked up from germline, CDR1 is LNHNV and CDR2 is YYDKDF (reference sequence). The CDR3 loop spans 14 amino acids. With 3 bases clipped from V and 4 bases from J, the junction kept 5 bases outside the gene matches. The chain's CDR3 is CATSRSRGLETQYF. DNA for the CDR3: TGTGCCACCAGCAGGAGCAGGGGGTTAGAGACCCAGTACTTC. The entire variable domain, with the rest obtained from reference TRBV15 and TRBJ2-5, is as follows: DAMVIQNPRYQVTQFGKPVTLSCSQTLNHNVMYWYQQKSSQAPKLLFHYYDKDFNNEADTPDNFQSRRPNTSFCFLDIRSPGLGDTAMYLCATSRSRGLETQYFGPGTRLLVL.

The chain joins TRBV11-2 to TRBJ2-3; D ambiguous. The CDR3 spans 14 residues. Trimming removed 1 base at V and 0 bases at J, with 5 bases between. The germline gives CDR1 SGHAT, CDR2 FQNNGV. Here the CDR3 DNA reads TGTGCCAGCAGCTTAGTTCGGAGCACAGATACGCAGTATTTT. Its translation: CASSLVRSTDTQYF.

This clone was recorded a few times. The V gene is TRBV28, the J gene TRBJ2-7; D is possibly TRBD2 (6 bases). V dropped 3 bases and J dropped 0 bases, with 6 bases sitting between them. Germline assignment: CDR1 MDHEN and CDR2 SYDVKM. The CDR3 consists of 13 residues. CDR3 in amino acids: CASSFGSSYEQYF. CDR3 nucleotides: TGTGCCAGCAGTTTCGGGAGCTCCTACGAGCAGTACTTC.

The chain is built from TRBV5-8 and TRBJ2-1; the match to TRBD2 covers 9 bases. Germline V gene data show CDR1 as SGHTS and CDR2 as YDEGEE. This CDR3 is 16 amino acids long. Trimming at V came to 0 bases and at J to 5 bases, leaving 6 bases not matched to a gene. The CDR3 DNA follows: TGTGCCAGCAGCTTGGCAGGACTAGCGATTCACAATGAGCAGTTCTTC. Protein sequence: CASSLAGLAIHNEQFF.

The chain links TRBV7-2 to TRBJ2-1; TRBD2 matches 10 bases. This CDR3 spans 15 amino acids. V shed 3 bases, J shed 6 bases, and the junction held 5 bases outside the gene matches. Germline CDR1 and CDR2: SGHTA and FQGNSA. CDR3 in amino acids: CASSLLAGVANEQFF. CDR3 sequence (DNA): TGTGCCAGCAGCTTGCTAGCGGGAGTAGCCAATGAGCAGTTCTTC.

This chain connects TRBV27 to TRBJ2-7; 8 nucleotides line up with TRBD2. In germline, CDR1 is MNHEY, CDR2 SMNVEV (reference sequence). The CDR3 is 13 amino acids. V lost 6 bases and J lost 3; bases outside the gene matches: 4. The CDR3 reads CASSPGTSYEQYF. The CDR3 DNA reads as TGTGCCAGCAGCCCCGGGACTAGCTACGAGCAGTACTTC.

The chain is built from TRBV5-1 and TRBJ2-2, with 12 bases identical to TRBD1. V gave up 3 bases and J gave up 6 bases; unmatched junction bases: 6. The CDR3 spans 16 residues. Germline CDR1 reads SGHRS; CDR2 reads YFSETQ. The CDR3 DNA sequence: TGCGCCAGCAGCTCCTCCGGGACAGGGGGCGCCGGGGAGCTGTTTTTT. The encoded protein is CASSSSGTGGAGELFF. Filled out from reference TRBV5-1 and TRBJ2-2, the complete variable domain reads KAGVTQTPRYLIKTRGQQVTLSCSPISGHRSVSWYQQTPGQGLQFLFEYFSETQRNKGNFPGRFSGRQFSNSRSEMNVSTLELGDSALYLCASSSSGTGGAGELFFGEGSRLTVL.

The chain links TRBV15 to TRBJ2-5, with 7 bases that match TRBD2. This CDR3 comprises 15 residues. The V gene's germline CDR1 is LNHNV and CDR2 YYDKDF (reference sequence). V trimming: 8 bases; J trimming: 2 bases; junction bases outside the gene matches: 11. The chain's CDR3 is CATGLGPAGQETQYF. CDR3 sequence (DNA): TGTGCCACCGGCCTTGGACCAGCGGGGCAAGAGACCCAGTACTTC. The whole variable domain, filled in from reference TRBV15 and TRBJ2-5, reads DAMVIQNPRYQVTQFGKPVTLSCSQTLNHNVMYWYQQKSSQAPKLLFHYYDKDFNNEADTPDNFQSRRPNTSFCFLDIRSPGLGDTAMYLCATGLGPAGQETQYFGPGTRLLVL.

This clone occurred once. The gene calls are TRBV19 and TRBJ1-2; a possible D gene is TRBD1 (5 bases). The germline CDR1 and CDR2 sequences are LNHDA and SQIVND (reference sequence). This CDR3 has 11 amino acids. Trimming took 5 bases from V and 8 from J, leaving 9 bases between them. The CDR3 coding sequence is TGTGCCAGTAGTGGGGGGAGCGGCTACACCTTC. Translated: CASSGGSGYTF.

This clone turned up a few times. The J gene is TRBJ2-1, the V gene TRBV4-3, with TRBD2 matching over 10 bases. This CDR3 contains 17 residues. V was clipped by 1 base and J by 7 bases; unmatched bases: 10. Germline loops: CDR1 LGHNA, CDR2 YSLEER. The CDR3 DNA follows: TGCGCCAGCAGCCAAGGGTGGGTAGCGGGAGGTATAAATGAGCAGTTCTTC. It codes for CASSQGWVAGGINEQFF.

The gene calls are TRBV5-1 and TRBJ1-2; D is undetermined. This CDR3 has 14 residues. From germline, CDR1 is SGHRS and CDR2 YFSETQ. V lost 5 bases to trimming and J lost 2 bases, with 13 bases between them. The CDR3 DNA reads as TGCGCCAGCAGGCTAGGCGTGACCAACTATGGCTACACCTTC. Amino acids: CASRLGVTNYGYTF.

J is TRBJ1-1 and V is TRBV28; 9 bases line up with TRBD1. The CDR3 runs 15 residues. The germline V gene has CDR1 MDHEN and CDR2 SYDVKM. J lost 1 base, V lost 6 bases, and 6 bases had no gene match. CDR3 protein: CASSYMGQGNTEAFF. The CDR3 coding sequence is TGTGCCAGCAGCTATATGGGACAGGGGAACACTGAAGCTTTCTTT.

DNA for the CDR3: TGTGCTAGTTCAGACGGGGGGTTTGGCTACACCTTC. Residues: CASSDGGFGYTF. This chain links TRBV12-5 with TRBJ1-2; a possible D gene is TRBD1 (5 bases). The CDR3 has 12 residues. Per the germline V gene, CDR1 is LGHNT and CDR2 is FRNRAP. Trimming removed 8 bases from V and 7 bases from J, with 14 bases in between.

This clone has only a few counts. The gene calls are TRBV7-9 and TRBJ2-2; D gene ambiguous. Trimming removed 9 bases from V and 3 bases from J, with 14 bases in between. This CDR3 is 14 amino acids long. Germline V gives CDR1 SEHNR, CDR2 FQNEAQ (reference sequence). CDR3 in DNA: TGTGCCAGTTACCCCCAGACATACACCGGGGAGCTGTTTTTT. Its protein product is CASYPQTYTGELFF. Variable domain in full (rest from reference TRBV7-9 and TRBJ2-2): DTGVSQNPRHKITKRGQNVTFRCDPISEHNRLYWYRQTLGQGPEFLTYFQNEAQLEKSRLLSDRFSAERPKGSFSTLEIQRTEQGDSAMYLCASYPQTYTGELFFGEGSRLTVL.

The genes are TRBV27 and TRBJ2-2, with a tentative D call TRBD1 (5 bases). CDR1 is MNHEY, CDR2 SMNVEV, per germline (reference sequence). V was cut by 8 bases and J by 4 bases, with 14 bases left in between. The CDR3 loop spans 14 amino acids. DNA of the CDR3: TGTGCCAGCCTCGGCGGTGACAGCACCGGGGAGCTGTTTTTT. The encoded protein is CASLGGDSTGELFF.

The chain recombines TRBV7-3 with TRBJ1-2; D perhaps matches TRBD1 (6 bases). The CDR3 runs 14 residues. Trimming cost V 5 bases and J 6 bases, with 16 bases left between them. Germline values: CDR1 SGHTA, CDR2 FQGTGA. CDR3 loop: CASSPSGASDGYTF. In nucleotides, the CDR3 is TGTGCCAGCAGCCCCTCAGGGGCCTCTGATGGCTACACCTTC.

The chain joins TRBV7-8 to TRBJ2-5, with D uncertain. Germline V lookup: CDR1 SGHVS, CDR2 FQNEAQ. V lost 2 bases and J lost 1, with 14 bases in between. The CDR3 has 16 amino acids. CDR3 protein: CASSLFPLDGQETQYF. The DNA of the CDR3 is TGTGCCAGCAGCTTATTCCCCCTAGATGGCCAAGAGACCCAGTACTTC. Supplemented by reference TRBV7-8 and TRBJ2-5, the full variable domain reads GAGVSQSPRYKVAKRGQDVALRCDPISGHVSLFWYQQALGQGPEFLTYFQNEAQLDKSGLPSDRFFAERPEGSVSTLKIQRTQQEDSAVYLCASSLFPLDGQETQYFGPGTRLLVL.

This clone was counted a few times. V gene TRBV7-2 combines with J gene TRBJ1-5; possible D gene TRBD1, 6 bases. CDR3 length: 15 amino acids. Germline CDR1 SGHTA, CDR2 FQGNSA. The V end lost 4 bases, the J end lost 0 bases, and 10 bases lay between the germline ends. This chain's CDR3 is CASSSGHYSNQPQHF. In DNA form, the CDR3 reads TGTGCCAGCAGCTCGGGACACTATAGCAATCAGCCCCAGCATTTT.

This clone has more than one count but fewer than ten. The CDR3 region has the DNA TGTGCCAGCAGCTTGGAGGGGGCAGGAAACTATGGCTACACCTTC. This gives the protein CASSLEGAGNYGYTF. J is TRBJ1-2 and V is TRBV28, with 7 bases that match TRBD1. Germline lookup yields CDR1 MDHEN and CDR2 SYDVKM. The CDR3 sequence is 15 residues long. V was pared by 6 bases and J by 2 bases, with 9 bases of the junction left unmatched.

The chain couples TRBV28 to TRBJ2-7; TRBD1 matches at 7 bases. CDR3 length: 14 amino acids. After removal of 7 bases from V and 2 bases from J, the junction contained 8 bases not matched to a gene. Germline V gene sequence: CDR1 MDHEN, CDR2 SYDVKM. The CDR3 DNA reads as TGTGCCAGCACCTCCGGGACAGAGACCTACGAGCAGTACTTC. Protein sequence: CASTSGTETYEQYF.

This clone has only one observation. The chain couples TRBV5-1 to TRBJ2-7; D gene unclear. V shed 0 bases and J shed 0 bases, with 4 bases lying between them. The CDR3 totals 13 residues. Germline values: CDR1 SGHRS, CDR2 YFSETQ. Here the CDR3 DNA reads TGCGCCAGCAGCTTGGCAGTCTCCTACGAGCAGTACTTC. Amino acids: CASSLAVSYEQYF.

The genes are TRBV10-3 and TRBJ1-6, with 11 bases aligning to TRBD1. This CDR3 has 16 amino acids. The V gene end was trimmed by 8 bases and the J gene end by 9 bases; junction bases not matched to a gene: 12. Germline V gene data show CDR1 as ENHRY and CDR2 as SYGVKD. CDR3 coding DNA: TGTGCCATCCTCGACCCCCGGACAGGGGGCGGTTCACCCCTCCACTTT. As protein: CAILDPRTGGGSPLHF.

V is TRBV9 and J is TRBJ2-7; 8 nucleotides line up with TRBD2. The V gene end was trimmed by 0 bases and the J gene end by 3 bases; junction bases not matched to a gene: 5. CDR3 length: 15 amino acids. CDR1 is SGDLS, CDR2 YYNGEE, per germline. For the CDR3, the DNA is TGTGCCAGCAGCGTAGAACCGGCGGGGGGCTACGAGCAGTACTTC. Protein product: CASSVEPAGGYEQYF.

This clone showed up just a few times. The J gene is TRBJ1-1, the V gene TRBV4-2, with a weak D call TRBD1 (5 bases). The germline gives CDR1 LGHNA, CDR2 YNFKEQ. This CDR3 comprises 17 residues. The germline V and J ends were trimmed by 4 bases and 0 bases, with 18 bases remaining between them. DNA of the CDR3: TGTGCCAGCAGCCCCTTGTCCCAGGGTCATATGAACACTGAAGCTTTCTTT. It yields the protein CASSPLSQGHMNTEAFF.

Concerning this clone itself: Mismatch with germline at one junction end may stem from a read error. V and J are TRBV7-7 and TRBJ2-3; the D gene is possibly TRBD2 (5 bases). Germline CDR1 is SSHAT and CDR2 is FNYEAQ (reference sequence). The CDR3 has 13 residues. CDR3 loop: CASSYGEGDTQYF. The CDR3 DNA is TGTGCTAGCAGTTACGGCGAGGGCGATACGCAGTATTTT. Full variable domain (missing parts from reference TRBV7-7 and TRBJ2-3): GAGVSQSPRYKVTKRGQDVTLRCDPISSHATLYWYQQALGQGPEFLTYFNYEAQPDKSGLPSDRFSAERPEGSISTLTIQRTEQRDSAMYRCASSYGEGDTQYFGPGTRLTVL.

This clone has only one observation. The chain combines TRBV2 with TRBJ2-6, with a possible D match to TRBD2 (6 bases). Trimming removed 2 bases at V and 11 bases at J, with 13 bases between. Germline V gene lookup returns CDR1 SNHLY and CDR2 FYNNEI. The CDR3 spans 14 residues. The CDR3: CASSEMRGGHVLTF. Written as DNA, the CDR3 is TGTGCCAGCAGTGAAATGCGGGGCGGGCACGTCCTGACTTTC.